A single sample is the source of the 20 T cell receptor beta chains below, sequenced in a study of blood T cell repertoires in COVID-19. Generated by immunoSEQ multiplex PCR, the TCRdb table keeps only in-frame clones and is missing some. Of some 150,000 clones listed, more than 80% are singletons. Sequencing was done on a sample of peripheral blood. These receptors were collected from a woman older than 75 in a cohort sampled during active or convalescent COVID-19.

The genes are TRBV29-1 and TRBJ2-5; no definite D call. The germline gives CDR1 SQVTM, CDR2 ANQGSEA. The CDR3 covers 14 residues. Trimming shortened V by 0 bases and J by 0 bases, and 8 bases separated the two germline ends. This chain's CDR3 is CSVEEWRHQETQYF. The CDR3 coding sequence is TGCAGCGTTGAAGAGTGGAGACACCAAGAGACCCAGTACTTC.

This clone has only one observation. The rearrangement links TRBV10-3 to TRBJ2-3; possibly TRBD2 for D (6 bases). V was pared by 7 bases and J by 6 bases, with 17 bases between. The CDR3 is 14 amino acids. Germline CDR1 ENHRY, CDR2 SYGVKD. This CDR3 reads CAITSGLQADTQYF. The CDR3 nucleotides are TGTGCCATCACATCGGGACTTCAGGCCGATACGCAGTATTTT.

The rearrangement uses TRBV4-2 and TRBJ2-6, with D hard to call. Germline lookup yields CDR1 LGHNA and CDR2 YNFKEQ. With 4 bases removed from V and 0 bases from J, the gap between germline ends came to 10 bases. The CDR3 consists of 16 residues. The CDR3 DNA reads as TGTGCCAGCAGCCGGCTTGGGCTCTCTGGGGCCAACGTCCTGACTTTC. Its translation: CASSRLGLSGANVLTF.

This chain uses TRBV7-3 with TRBJ2-3, with TRBD2 matching 7 bases. Germline lookup yields CDR1 SGHTA and CDR2 FQGTGA. CDR3 size: 15 residues. The trim removed 4 bases at V and 4 bases at J, leaving 8 bases unmatched. CDR3 DNA: TGTGCCAGCAGCTCCGGACTAGGAGCGGCAGATACGCAGTATTTT. It yields the protein CASSSGLGAADTQYF.

The J gene is TRBJ1-5, the V gene TRBV20-1; D uncertain. V was cut by 3 bases and J by 7 bases, with 10 bases left in between. The CDR3 is 12 amino acids. Germline CDR1 is DFQATT and CDR2 is SNEGSKA (reference sequence). The CDR3 DNA reads TGCAGTGCTAGTTATGGAGGACAGCCCCAGCATTTT. Protein: CSASYGGQPQHF.

The chain has TRBV12-3 or TRBV12-4 and TRBJ2-3, with unresolved D. The V end lost 3 bases, the J end lost 6 bases, and 7 bases lay between the germline ends. This CDR3 comprises 12 residues. CDR3 region: CASSFRPDTQYF. The CDR3 bases are TGTGCCAGCAGTTTTCGTCCGGATACGCAGTATTTT.

The chain carries TRBV24-1 and TRBJ2-1, with TRBD1 identical over 7 bases. Germline-derived CDR1 and CDR2 are KGHDR and SFDVKD. This CDR3 has 13 amino acids. V gave up 4 bases and J gave up 10 bases; unmatched junction bases: 6. The CDR3 region is CATSEYRGGEQFF. The CDR3 coding sequence is TGTGCCACCAGTGAATACAGGGGTGGCGAGCAGTTCTTC.

In DNA, the CDR3 is TGTGCCAGCAGCTCACCGCCGACAGCGGGGGGGCCGAATAGAGAGACCCAGTACTTC. Translated: CASSSPPTAGGPNRETQYF. V gene TRBV11-2 combines with J gene TRBJ2-5; TRBD2 aligns across 10 bases. This CDR3 is built from 19 residues. Per the germline V gene, CDR1 is SGHAT and CDR2 is FQNNGV. The ends lost 4 bases at V and 4 bases at J; junction bases unmatched: 18.

The rearrangement uses TRBV19 and TRBJ1-3; tentatively, D is TRBD1 (6 bases). This CDR3 has 14 residues. The germline V gene has CDR1 LNHDA and CDR2 SQIVND (reference sequence). V lost 5 bases to trimming and J lost 2 bases, with 10 bases between them. The CDR3 sequence is CASSQGGPGNTIYF. In DNA, the CDR3 is TGTGCCAGTAGTCAAGGGGGACCTGGAAACACCATATATTTT.

The rearrangement joins TRBV6-5 to TRBJ1-1, with TRBD1 matching 8 bases. This CDR3 has 13 amino acids. Germline loops: CDR1 MNHEY, CDR2 SVGAGI. V was pared by 6 bases and J by 6 bases, with 6 bases of the junction left unmatched. The DNA of the CDR3 is TGTGCCAGCAGGGTGGACAGGGCCTCTGAAGCTTTCTTT. Its protein product is CASRVDRASEAFF.

The genes are TRBV10-3 and TRBJ2-1; the D gene is possibly TRBD2 (6 bases). CDR1 and CDR2 from the germline V gene are ENHRY and SYGVKD. The CDR3 has 16 residues. V lost 0 bases and J lost 10, with 19 bases in between. CDR3 coding DNA: TGTGCCATCAGTGAGTCCCTCCTATCGAGCGGGTCGGAGCAGTTCTTC. This sequence encodes CAISESLLSSGSEQFF.

The V call is TRBV9, the J call TRBJ2-1; weak D call: TRBD1 (6 bases). Germline-derived CDR1 and CDR2 are SGDLS and YYNGEE. CDR3 length: 15 residues. The V and J ends lost 4 bases and 9 bases respectively, with 20 bases between them. CDR3 protein: CASSTLSTGPFEQFF. For the CDR3, the DNA is TGTGCCAGCAGCACGTTGAGCACAGGGCCATTTGAGCAGTTCTTC.

The V and J genes are TRBV19 and TRBJ1-4, with a weak D call TRBD1 (6 bases). The CDR3 is 16 residues long. V lost 3 bases, J lost 3 bases, and 14 bases lay in between. Germline CDR1 is LNHDA and CDR2 is SQIVND (reference sequence). CDR3 DNA sequence: TGTGCCAGTAGTATCTTCGCGACAGGTTCTAATGAAAAACTGTTTTTT. Its protein product is CASSIFATGSNEKLFF.

This chain joins TRBV5-1 and TRBJ2-5; the D gene is possibly TRBD1 (6 bases). CDR3 size: 15 residues. CDR1 and CDR2 from the germline V gene are SGHRS and YFSETQ. The V end lost 3 bases, the J end lost 5 bases, and 17 bases lay between the germline ends. CDR3 region: CASSWASGASETQYF. CDR3 nucleotide sequence: TGCGCCAGCAGCTGGGCTTCAGGGGCAAGTGAGACCCAGTACTTC.

This sequence joins TRBV11-3 and TRBJ1-1, with 7 nucleotides matching TRBD1. In germline, CDR1 is SGHNT, CDR2 YENEEA. The CDR3 is made up of 14 amino acids. V lost 3 bases to trimming and J lost 4 bases; unmatched junction nucleotides: 5. CDR3 coding DNA: TGTGCCAGCAGCTTGGGACAGAGCAGCACTGAAGCTTTCTTT. Protein sequence: CASSLGQSSTEAFF.

The chain employs TRBV4-1 and TRBJ1-1; perhaps TRBD1 as D (6 bases). The CDR3 consists of 15 residues. From germline, CDR1 is MGHRA and CDR2 YSYEKL. Trimming shortened V by 2 bases and J by 2 bases, and 12 bases separated the two germline ends. CDR3 nucleotide sequence: TGCGCCAGCAGCCAAACCAGGGGAAAAAACACTGAAGCTTTCTTT. Translating gives CASSQTRGKNTEAFF.

This clone was counted between two and nine times. The chain has TRBV6-2 or TRBV6-3 and TRBJ1-1; weak D call: TRBD1 (6 bases). Germline V gene sequence: CDR1 MNHEY, CDR2 SVGEGT. The CDR3 is 14 residues long. Trimming took 2 bases from V and 8 from J, leaving 15 bases between them. The CDR3, as DNA: TGTGCCAGCAGTTACCGTTTTATGGACAGAGAAGCTTTCTTT. Encoded protein: CASSYRFMDREAFF.

The chain employs TRBV4-3 and TRBJ1-2; weak D call: TRBD1 (6 bases). Trimming took 6 bases from V and 8 from J, leaving 31 bases between them. The CDR3 sequence is 18 residues long. Germline loops: CDR1 LGHNA, CDR2 YSLEER. DNA of the CDR3: TGCGCCAGCAGACCGCACCTCGGACAGCGGGATAGACCTTTGGGCTACACCTTC. Translating it yields CASRPHLGQRDRPLGYTF.

The chain links TRBV6-5 to TRBJ1-4; 7 nucleotides line up with TRBD1. Looked up from germline, CDR1 is MNHEY and CDR2 is SVGAGI. The CDR3 spans 16 residues. Germline trimming cut 4 bases from V and 2 bases from J; bases unmatched to any gene: 7. CDR3 coding DNA: TGTGCCAGCAGTTCGGGACAGAGAGGGACTAATGAAAAACTGTTTTTT. Translation: CASSSGQRGTNEKLFF.

J is TRBJ2-2 and V is TRBV5-1; 9 nucleotides agree with TRBD2. The ends lost 4 bases at V and 6 bases at J; junction bases unmatched: 10. This CDR3 region has 16 residues. Germline V gene lookup returns CDR1 SGHRS and CDR2 YFSETQ. CDR3 nucleotides: TGCGCCAGCAGCCCCCTCGGACTAGCGCTGGCCGGGGAGCTGTTTTTT. It translates to CASSPLGLALAGELFF.